This TCR beta chain was retrieved from a study of CD8+ T cells in alopecia areata. As for the study in general: It was oral tofacitinib, at 5 to 10 mg twice daily, that treated patients received.

Study conclusions and caveats: Scalp samples also yield sequences from resident alphabeta T cells of normal skin. Relative to normal scalp, lesional scalp, especially alopecia totalis/universalis, showed higher clonality.

A remark on this clone: Its specificity is not known.

The germline V gene encodes CDR1 GTSNPN and CDR2 SVGIG (reference sequence). Germline trimming cut 2 bases from V and 6 bases from J; bases unmatched to any gene: 5. This CDR3 comprises 14 residues. RNA extraction was followed by reverse transcription into cDNA, which acted as the sequencing template. Sequencing used immunoSEQ multiplex PCR; TCRdb keeps in-frame clones, though not all of them. The data contain over 120,000 clones, about 60% of them seen just once; the ten biggest clones take up around 6%. Those with alopecia areata gave lesional scalp punch biopsies and peripheral blood. The receptor was isolated from a human donor with alopecia areata. The specimen was CD4+ T cells sorted from blood, collected at week 0. The rearrangement links TRBV30 to TRBJ2-2; TRBD2 matches 8 bases. CDR3 DNA: TGTGCCTGGAGTAGCGGGGGACGATCCGGGGAGCTGTTTTTT. It translates to CAWSSGGRSGELFF.